The 28 T cell receptor beta chains below all came from one sample that was sequenced in a study of OX40 agonist ivuxolimab in advanced cancers. The data were produced by immunoSEQ multiplex PCR, yet TCRdb's version contains in-frame clones alone and is incomplete. The sample has 55,000 to 65,000 clones, 70% to 90% seen once. The material was CD4+ or CD8+ T cells sorted from blood, obtained in a trial of the OX40 agonist ivuxolimab. The receptor source for this set is an adult with an advanced solid tumor such as melanoma, head and neck, liver or kidney cancer.

The CDR3 nucleotides are TGTGCCAGCACCCTGTGGGGGGGGGCTCCCACAGATACGCAGTATTTT. It translates to CASTLWGGAPTDTQYF. The chain is built from TRBV5-6 and TRBJ2-3, with a possible D match to TRBD2 (7 bases). The CDR3 covers 16 residues. The V end was cut by 6 bases, the J end by 2 bases, with 19 bases between. From germline, CDR1 is SGHDT and CDR2 YYEEEE.

The rearrangement links TRBV10-3 to TRBJ1-1, with unresolved D. Looked up from germline, CDR1 is ENHRY and CDR2 is SYGVKD. V lost 6 bases and J 6 bases, leaving 11 bases between the germline ends. The CDR3 length is 12 residues. This CDR3 reads CAIRDVGPEAFF. In nucleotides, the CDR3 is TGTGCCATCAGGGACGTCGGGCCTGAAGCTTTCTTT.

The J gene is TRBJ2-2, the V gene TRBV7-2; TRBD1 matches at 7 bases. CDR3 size: 17 residues. The germline gives CDR1 SGHTA, CDR2 FQGNSA. The junction had 13 bases not matched to a gene; V was cut back by 5 bases and J by 4 bases. The CDR3, as DNA: TGTGCCAGCAGCCCTCGTAGACAGGGATCAGGCACCGGGGAGCTGTTTTTT. Translating gives CASSPRRQGSGTGELFF.

This clone appeared once. The chain carries TRBV6-1 and TRBJ2-7; no reliable D call. This CDR3 contains 15 residues. Trimming shortened V by 7 bases and J by 5 bases, and 21 bases separated the two germline ends. Germline values: CDR1 MNHNS, CDR2 SASEGT. The CDR3 bases are TGTGCCAGCATACGGACGGCTAGAAGCAGCGACGAGCAGTACTTC. Translated: CASIRTARSSDEQYF.

The rearrangement joins TRBV6-6 to TRBJ1-2; no clear D. Germline-derived CDR1 and CDR2 are MNHNY and SVGAGI (reference sequence). V was shortened by 6 bases and J by 6 bases, with 17 bases between the two germline ends. The CDR3 consists of 14 residues. The CDR3, as DNA: TGTGCCAGCAGCCGTAACGGGAACCGGGATGGCTACACCTTC. This codes for CASSRNGNRDGYTF.

The chain is built from TRBV7-2 and TRBJ2-3; no clear D gene. Per the germline V gene, CDR1 is SGHTA and CDR2 is FQGNSA. V lost 4 bases to trimming and J lost 7 bases, with 9 bases between them. The CDR3 totals 12 residues. CDR3 sequence (DNA): TGTGCCAGCAGCTCGGGTGGGAATACGCAGTATTTT. It is translated as CASSSGGNTQYF. Full variable domain (missing parts from reference TRBV7-2 and TRBJ2-3): GAGVSQSPSNKVTEKGKDVELRCDPISGHTALYWYRQSLGQGLEFLIYFQGNSAPDKSGLPSDRFSAERTGGSVSTLTIQRTQQEDSAVYLCASSSGGNTQYFGPGTRLTVL.

The gene calls are TRBV28 and TRBJ2-7; 7 bases are shared with TRBD1. The CDR3 runs to 14 residues. In germline, CDR1 is MDHEN, CDR2 SYDVKM. The V segment lost 5 bases and the J segment 3 bases; nucleotides outside the gene matches: 7. DNA for the CDR3: TGTGCCAGCAGTCTAACAGGGGTCAACTACGAGCAGTACTTC. Its translation: CASSLTGVNYEQYF.

This chain connects TRBV7-2 to TRBJ2-7; TRBD2 might be the D (7 bases). The CDR3 consists of 15 residues. Germline CDR1 and CDR2: SGHTA and FQGNSA. Trimming took 1 base from V and 1 from J, leaving 11 bases between them. The CDR3 sequence is CASSLVGGGSYEQYF. CDR3 nucleotide sequence: TGTGCCAGCAGCTTAGTAGGGGGGGGATCCTACGAGCAGTACTTC.

V usage is TRBV6-5 and J usage is TRBJ1-2, with TRBD1 identical over 7 bases. CDR1 and CDR2 (germline): MNHEY, SVGAGI. This CDR3 has 14 amino acids. Trimming cost V 6 bases and J 0 bases; bases outside gene matches: 4. CDR3 region: CASRMTGSNYGYTF. As DNA, the CDR3 is TGTGCCAGCAGAATGACAGGGTCTAACTATGGCTACACCTTC.

This clone showed up just a few times. V usage is TRBV4-1 and J usage is TRBJ2-5; 8 positions agree with TRBD2. The CDR3 runs to 14 residues. In germline, CDR1 is MGHRA, CDR2 YSYEKL. V shed 6 bases, J shed 5 bases, and the junction held 8 bases outside the gene matches. Here the CDR3 DNA reads TGCGCCAGCAGTCTTCCCGGGGGGGCCGAGACCCAGTACTTC. Translating gives CASSLPGGAETQYF.

The chain links TRBV18 to TRBJ2-2; 10 nucleotides line up with TRBD1. CDR3 length equals 17 residues. Trimming took 4 bases from V and 4 from J; bases not matched to a gene: 9. The germline V gene has CDR1 KGHSH and CDR2 LQKENI. This CDR3 is CASSQDPGQGITGELFF. As DNA, the CDR3 is TGTGCCAGCTCACAAGACCCGGGACAGGGGATCACCGGGGAGCTGTTTTTT.

V usage is TRBV6-1 and J usage is TRBJ2-1, with TRBD1 matching over 8 bases. This CDR3 has 16 residues. V was clipped by 4 bases and J by 7 bases; unmatched bases: 12. Germline V gene sequence: CDR1 MNHNS, CDR2 SASEGT. The CDR3 bases are TGTGCCAGCAGTGGCCGGGACAGGCTCATGGGGAATGAGCAGTTCTTC. It is translated as CASSGRDRLMGNEQFF.

The V and J genes are TRBV4-1 and TRBJ2-2; no clear D. Deletions cut 0 bases from V and 1 base from J, with 3 bases between. Germline values: CDR1 MGHRA, CDR2 YSYEKL. This CDR3 is built from 14 residues. The CDR3 region is CASSQDGNTGELFF. For the CDR3, the DNA is TGCGCCAGCAGCCAAGATGGGAACACCGGGGAGCTGTTTTTT.

V is TRBV7-2 and J is TRBJ2-5; D is undetermined. Germline lookup yields CDR1 SGHTA and CDR2 FQGNSA. The CDR3 runs 15 residues. V gave up 4 bases and J gave up 5 bases, with 17 bases separating them. The CDR3 DNA reads as TGTGCCAGCAGCTGGGTCAAGGGCGAAGGGGAGACCCAGTACTTC. Translating gives CASSWVKGEGETQYF. The entire variable domain, with the rest obtained from reference TRBV7-2 and TRBJ2-5, is as follows: GAGVSQSPSNKVTEKGKDVELRCDPISGHTALYWYRQSLGQGLEFLIYFQGNSAPDKSGLPSDRFSAERTGGSVSTLTIQRTQQEDSAVYLCASSWVKGEGETQYFGPGTRLLVL.

The CDR3: CASSTNAPGTNQPQHF. The CDR3 nucleotides are TGTGCCAGCAGCACCAACGCGCCAGGGACCAATCAGCCCCAGCATTTT. This chain links TRBV7-2 with TRBJ1-5; D may be TRBD1 (5 bases). The germline V gene has CDR1 SGHTA and CDR2 FQGNSA. The V end was cut by 5 bases, the J end by 3 bases, with 17 bases between. The CDR3 runs 16 residues.

This clone was seen a handful of times. This rearrangement joins TRBV4-3 to TRBJ2-5; D is unclear. Germline values: CDR1 LGHNA, CDR2 YSLEER. This CDR3 contains 15 residues. V lost 0 bases and J 5 bases, leaving 13 bases between the germline ends. The CDR3 is CASSQDVAATETQYF. The DNA for the CDR3 is TGCGCCAGCAGCCAAGATGTGGCCGCCACCGAGACCCAGTACTTC.

This chain connects TRBV30 to TRBJ1-3, with D hard to call. This CDR3 has 11 amino acids. Germline values: CDR1 GTSNPN, CDR2 SVGIG (reference sequence). V lost 4 bases, J lost 6 bases, and 7 bases lay in between. CDR3 nucleotides: TGTGCCTGGAATACAGCAAACACCATATATTTT. It specifies CAWNTANTIYF.

The table lists this clone with a count of one. The chain has TRBV6-5 and TRBJ1-2; no clear D gene. The CDR3 is 13 amino acids. Trimming took off 2 bases at V and 7 bases at J, with 11 bases between the two ends. Germline CDR1 and CDR2: MNHEY and SVGAGI. This CDR3 is CASSYTTSFGYTF. CDR3 sequence (DNA): TGTGCCAGCAGTTACACAACCTCGTTTGGCTACACCTTC.

The chain recombines TRBV7-2 with TRBJ1-5; D is uncertain. The germline V and J ends were trimmed by 5 bases and 6 bases, with 5 bases remaining between them. This CDR3 has 11 amino acids. Per the germline V gene, CDR1 is SGHTA and CDR2 is FQGNSA. CDR3 sequence: CASSLAQPQHF. CDR3 sequence (DNA): TGTGCCAGCAGCCTCGCTCAGCCCCAGCATTTT. The full variable domain, completed using reference TRBV7-2 and TRBJ1-5, is GAGVSQSPSNKVTEKGKDVELRCDPISGHTALYWYRQSLGQGLEFLIYFQGNSAPDKSGLPSDRFSAERTGGSVSTLTIQRTQQEDSAVYLCASSLAQPQHFGDGTRLSIL.

The CDR3 loop is CASSFGAGTSGANVLTF. In nucleotides, the CDR3 is TGTGCCAGCAGCTTTGGGGCGGGGACCTCTGGGGCCAACGTCCTGACTTTC. The rearrangement uses TRBV5-4 and TRBJ2-6; D might be TRBD2 (6 bases). The CDR3 length is 17 residues. CDR1 SGHNT and CDR2 YYREEE come from the germline V gene (reference sequence). V lost 2 bases to trimming and J lost 0 bases, with 12 bases between them.

The chain recombines TRBV12-5 with TRBJ2-1; 7 bases are shared with TRBD2. Germline loops: CDR1 LGHNT, CDR2 FRNRAP. Trimming at V came to 1 base and at J to 9 bases, leaving 21 bases not matched to a gene. The CDR3 is 19 residues long. The CDR3 protein is CASGLATLGRRGSETEQFF. The DNA of the CDR3 is TGTGCTAGTGGTTTGGCCACATTGGGACGGCGGGGGTCCGAGACTGAGCAGTTCTTC.

This chain links TRBV5-1 with TRBJ2-3; D is undetermined. Germline values: CDR1 SGHRS, CDR2 YFSETQ. The CDR3 sequence is 14 residues long. V was cut by 3 bases and J by 6 bases, with 14 bases left in between. CDR3 residues: CASSSPTGLDTQYF. CDR3 nucleotides: TGCGCCAGCAGCTCGCCCACGGGTTTGGATACGCAGTATTTT.

This clone was seen a handful of times. The rearrangement uses TRBV5-5 and TRBJ1-6; D is perhaps TRBD1 (5 bases). This CDR3 spans 14 amino acids. Trimming shortened V by 1 base and J by 8 bases, and 10 bases separated the two germline ends. From germline, CDR1 is SGHKS and CDR2 YYEKEE (reference sequence). CDR3: CASSLLGLDSPLHF. DNA of the CDR3: TGTGCCAGCAGCTTGCTGGGGCTTGATTCACCCCTCCACTTT. The full variable domain, with the rest looked up from reference TRBV5-5 and TRBJ1-6, is DAGVTQSPTHLIKTRGQQVTLRCSPISGHKSVSWYQQVLGQGPQFIFQYYEKEERGRGNFPDRFSARQFPNYSSELNVNALLLGDSALYLCASSLLGLDSPLHFGNGTRLTVT.

This chain links TRBV2 with TRBJ2-3; 16 positions match TRBD2. CDR1 and CDR2 from the germline V gene are SNHLY and FYNNEI. With V trimmed by 6 bases and J by 4 bases, 1 base remained unmatched. This CDR3 comprises 15 residues. In DNA, the CDR3 is TGTGCCAGCAGGGGACTAGCGGGGGGGTCAGATACGCAGTATTTT. It translates to CASRGLAGGSDTQYF.

The chain uses TRBV5-1 and TRBJ2-7, with a possible D match to TRBD2 (7 bases). Germline loops: CDR1 SGHRS, CDR2 YFSETQ. Between the trimmed V and J ends, which lost 4 bases and 5 bases, there was a span of 16 bases. The CDR3 is 14 residues long. The CDR3 reads CASSQLGGHNEQYF. CDR3 nucleotides: TGCGCCAGCAGCCAGCTCGGGGGGCATAACGAGCAGTACTTC.

In its sample, this clone was seen a few times. The V call is TRBV27, the J call TRBJ2-7; TRBD2 matches 7 bases. The CDR3 contains 13 residues. V lost 5 bases to trimming and J lost 7 bases; unmatched junction nucleotides: 8. CDR1 MNHEY and CDR2 SMNVEV come from the germline V gene (reference sequence). The DNA for the CDR3 is TGTGCCAGCAGTGCCCGGACTAGAGCTGAGCAGTACTTC. This gives the protein CASSARTRAEQYF.

The chain has TRBV28 and TRBJ1-1; D perhaps matches TRBD1 (5 bases). Germline V lookup: CDR1 MDHEN, CDR2 SYDVKM. The CDR3 extends over 15 amino acids. V lost 3 bases and J lost 6, with 17 bases in between. This CDR3 reads CASSLLDGGLSEAFF. CDR3 DNA sequence: TGTGCCAGCAGTTTGTTGGACGGGGGACTTTCTGAAGCTTTCTTT.

The gene calls are TRBV7-2 and TRBJ1-6; D remains ambiguous. The CDR3 is 13 residues long. V lost 0 bases, J lost 13 bases, and 10 bases lay in between. Germline CDR1 SGHTA, CDR2 FQGNSA. CDR3 sequence reads: CASSLAPGGPLHF. The CDR3 nucleotides read TGTGCCAGCAGCTTAGCCCCGGGAGGTCCCCTCCACTTT.